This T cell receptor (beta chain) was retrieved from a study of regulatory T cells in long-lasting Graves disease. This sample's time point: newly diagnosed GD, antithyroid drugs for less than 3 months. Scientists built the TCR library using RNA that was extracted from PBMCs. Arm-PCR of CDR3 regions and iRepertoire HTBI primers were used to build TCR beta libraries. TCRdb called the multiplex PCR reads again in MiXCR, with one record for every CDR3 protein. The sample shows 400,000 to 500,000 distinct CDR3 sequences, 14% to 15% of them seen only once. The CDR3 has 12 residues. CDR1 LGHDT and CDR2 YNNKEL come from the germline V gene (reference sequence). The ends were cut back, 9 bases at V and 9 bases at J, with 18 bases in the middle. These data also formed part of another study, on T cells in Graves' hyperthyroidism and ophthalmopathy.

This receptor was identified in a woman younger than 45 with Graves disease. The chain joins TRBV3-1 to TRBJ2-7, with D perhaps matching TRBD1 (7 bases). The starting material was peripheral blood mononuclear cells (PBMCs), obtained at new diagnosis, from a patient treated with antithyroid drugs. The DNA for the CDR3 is TGTGCCAGTAGATTTAAGCAGGGGGGGCAGTACTTC. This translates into CASRFKQGGQYF.